Presented here are 32 T cell receptor beta chains from one specimen sequenced in a study of cytomegalovirus exposure and HLA in healthy donors. In the PCR, 60 Vbeta and 13 Jbeta primers were used. The assay was immunoSEQ multiplex PCR, and TCRdb's table has in-frame clones only and misses some. The sample holds roughly 140,000 clones, around 79% seen once. The specimen was PBMCs. These receptors were obtained from a human donor in good health.

This sequence joins TRBV25-1 and TRBJ1-1, with 7 bases fitting TRBD1. In germline, CDR1 is MGHDK, CDR2 SYGVNS. This CDR3 region has 15 residues. The V segment lost 1 base and the J segment 4 bases; nucleotides outside the gene matches: 6. Here the CDR3 DNA reads TGTGCCAGCAGTGAATTGGACAGGAAAGGCACTGAAGCTTTCTTT. Translation: CASSELDRKGTEAFF.

The chain has TRBV27 and TRBJ2-7; 8 nucleotides align to TRBD2. In germline, CDR1 is MNHEY, CDR2 SMNVEV (reference sequence). V lost 0 bases, J lost 5 bases, and 3 bases stayed unmatched. The CDR3 loop spans 14 amino acids. CDR3 in DNA: TGTGCCAGCAGTTTATCTAGCGGGAAGGACGAGCAGTACTTC. Translated: CASSLSSGKDEQYF.

The V call is TRBV11-2, the J call TRBJ2-1; D perhaps matches TRBD1 (6 bases). From germline, CDR1 is SGHAT and CDR2 FQNNGV. CDR3 length equals 15 residues. V lost 1 base and J lost 10, with 17 bases in between. CDR3 sequence (DNA): TGTGCCAGCAGCTTAGGAAGGCGACAGGAGGAAGAGCAGTTCTTC. Protein product: CASSLGRRQEEEQFF.

The chain has TRBV11-2 and TRBJ2-1; TRBD2 is a possible D gene (6 bases). The V gene lost 2 bases and the J gene lost 9 bases, with 11 bases spanning the gap. The CDR3 contains 13 residues. Germline assignment: CDR1 SGHAT and CDR2 FQNNGV. This chain's CDR3 is CASSLTYGGEQFF. The CDR3 DNA reads as TGTGCCAGCAGCTTAACCTACGGGGGTGAGCAGTTCTTC. Full variable domain (remainder filled in from reference TRBV11-2 and TRBJ2-1): EAGVAQSPRYKIIEKRQSVAFWCNPISGHATLYWYQQILGQGPKLLIQFQNNGVVDDSQLPKDRFSAERLKGVDSTLKIQPAKLEDSAVYLCASSLTYGGEQFFGPGTRLTVL.

This sequence joins TRBV5-5 and TRBJ2-7, with a possible D match to TRBD1 (6 bases). Trimming stripped 4 bases from V and 3 bases from J, with 17 bases between. Germline V lookup: CDR1 SGHKS, CDR2 YYEKEE (reference sequence). The CDR3 runs 15 residues. CDR3 loop: CASSEGPGVSYEQYF. The DNA for the CDR3 is TGTGCCAGCAGCGAGGGCCCAGGGGTAAGCTACGAGCAGTACTTC.

The rearrangement uses TRBV6-1 and TRBJ2-5; 10 positions match TRBD2. CDR1 is MNHNS and CDR2 is SASEGT in the germline V gene. Trimming at V came to 3 bases and at J to 2 bases, leaving 3 bases not matched to a gene. The CDR3 runs 15 residues. The CDR3: CASSDLAGEQETQYF. CDR3 DNA: TGTGCCAGCAGTGACCTAGCGGGGGAACAAGAGACCCAGTACTTC.

The chain uses TRBV4-1 and TRBJ2-5, with 12 bases identical to TRBD2. Germline values: CDR1 MGHRA, CDR2 YSYEKL. This CDR3 is 19 amino acids long. V shed 5 bases and J 5 bases; nucleotides not matched to a gene: 18. DNA of the CDR3: TGCGCCAGCAGCGGAAAGGGAAGGGCTAGCGGGGGGGCCGGGGAGACCCAGTACTTC. This codes for CASSGKGRASGGAGETQYF.

The CDR3 region has the DNA TGCGCCAGCAGCCACGGACTAGCGGGAGACGAGCAGTACTTC. Translated: CASSHGLAGDEQYF. The gene calls are TRBV4-3 and TRBJ2-7; TRBD2 aligns across 13 bases. The CDR3 length is 14 residues. The J segment lost 5 bases and the V segment lost 3 bases, leaving 1 base of the junction unmatched. From germline, CDR1 is LGHNA and CDR2 YSLEER.

V gene TRBV5-6 combines with J gene TRBJ2-3, with 10 positions matching TRBD2. This CDR3 has 19 residues. Germline assignment: CDR1 SGHDT and CDR2 YYEEEE. Trimming cost V 0 bases and J 0 bases; bases outside gene matches: 10. Here the CDR3 reads CASSLAWASGGPSTDTQYF. CDR3 nucleotides: TGTGCCAGCAGCTTGGCCTGGGCTAGCGGGGGCCCCAGCACAGATACGCAGTATTTT.

This clone was found once. J is TRBJ1-2 and V is TRBV7-9; perhaps TRBD1 as D (5 bases). Germline values: CDR1 SEHNR, CDR2 FQNEAQ (reference sequence). The V gene lost 1 base and the J gene lost 4 bases, with 10 bases spanning the gap. This CDR3 contains 14 residues. CDR3 sequence: CASSLGGGVYGYTF. The CDR3 DNA reads TGTGCCAGCAGCTTAGGAGGAGGGGTCTATGGCTACACCTTC. Full variable domain (outside the CDR3, taken from reference TRBV7-9 and TRBJ1-2): DTGVSQNPRHKITKRGQNVTFRCDPISEHNRLYWYRQTLGQGPEFLTYFQNEAQLEKSRLLSDRFSAERPKGSFSTLEIQRTEQGDSAMYLCASSLGGGVYGYTFGSGTRLTVV.

The CDR3: CASSPNWSLLNGYTF. The CDR3, as DNA: TGTGCCAGCAGCCCCAATTGGTCACTGTTAAATGGCTACACCTTC. The V and J genes are TRBV5-5 and TRBJ1-2, with D uncertain. The germline CDR1 and CDR2 sequences are SGHKS and YYEKEE (reference sequence). With 4 bases removed from V and 6 bases from J, the gap between germline ends came to 19 bases. This CDR3 has 15 amino acids. Drawing the rest from reference TRBV5-5 and TRBJ1-2, the complete variable domain is DAGVTQSPTHLIKTRGQQVTLRCSPISGHKSVSWYQQVLGQGPQFIFQYYEKEERGRGNFPDRFSARQFPNYSSELNVNALLLGDSALYLCASSPNWSLLNGYTFGSGTRLTVV.

This clone has a single count. The chain is built from TRBV5-4 and TRBJ2-7, with TRBD1 matching over 7 bases. The germline V gene has CDR1 SGHNT and CDR2 YYREEE (reference sequence). Unmatched junction bases numbered 10, after V lost 5 bases and J lost 2 bases. The CDR3 length is 15 residues. The CDR3 loop reads CASSFPGTATYEQYF. The CDR3 coding sequence is TGTGCCAGCAGTTTTCCCGGGACAGCAACCTACGAGCAGTACTTC.

J is TRBJ2-1 and V is TRBV5-7, with 10 bases lining up with TRBD2. Being an ORF, TRBV5-7 has a function that is uncertain. The J segment lost 4 bases and the V segment lost 3 bases, leaving 4 bases of the junction unmatched. The CDR3 extends over 15 amino acids. The CDR3 protein is CASSYTSGVYNEQFF. CDR3 coding DNA: TGTGCCAGCAGCTACACTAGCGGGGTGTACAATGAGCAGTTCTTC.

The rearrangement joins TRBV15 to TRBJ2-5; 8 nucleotides line up with TRBD1. Trimming removed 3 bases from V and 1 base from J; junction bases left unmatched: 13. Germline V lookup: CDR1 LNHNV, CDR2 YYDKDF (reference sequence). The CDR3 length is 18 residues. The CDR3 reads CATSRELGGRGLQETQYF. CDR3 nucleotide sequence: TGTGCCACCAGCAGGGAATTGGGGGGCAGGGGGCTCCAAGAGACCCAGTACTTC.

About this clone itself: One junction end disagrees with the germline gene, perhaps due to a read error. Other DNA sequences in the sample encode the same CDR3. The V and J genes are TRBV19 and TRBJ2-2; 15 nucleotides match TRBD2. The CDR3 extends over 18 amino acids. Germline values: CDR1 LNHDA, CDR2 SQIVND (reference sequence). CDR3 region: CASSRTGTSGRYTGELFF. In DNA form, the CDR3 reads TGCGCCAGTAGCAGAACCGGGACTAGCGGGAGGTACACCGGGGAGCTGTTTTTT.

This chain uses TRBV15 with TRBJ2-3; D is uncertain. The length of the CDR3 is 13 residues. Germline CDR1 reads LNHNV; CDR2 reads YYDKDF (reference sequence). Trimming took 0 bases from V and 5 from J, leaving 6 bases between them. CDR3 DNA sequence: TGTGCCACCAGCAGAGATCGAGGAGATACGCAGTATTTT. Translated, it gives CATSRDRGDTQYF.

This chain joins TRBV23-1 and TRBJ1-5; perhaps TRBD1 as D (6 bases). TRBV23-1 is an open reading frame, and its role is uncertain. Between the trimmed V and J ends, which lost 6 bases and 1 base, there was a span of 22 bases. The CDR3 loop spans 18 amino acids. The CDR3 protein is CASRPRGSFSKSNQPQHF. Written as DNA, the CDR3 is TGCGCCAGCAGACCCAGGGGATCGTTTTCTAAAAGCAATCAGCCCCAGCATTTT.

The chain has TRBV5-1 and TRBJ2-3; 14 bases map to TRBD2. This CDR3 spans 18 amino acids. With V trimmed by 3 bases and J by 2 bases, 8 bases remained unmatched. The germline gives CDR1 SGHRS, CDR2 YFSETQ. The CDR3 protein is CASSSGLAGGSHTDTQYF. The DNA for the CDR3 is TGCGCCAGCAGCTCCGGACTAGCGGGGGGCTCCCACACAGATACGCAGTATTTT.

The V and J genes are TRBV10-2 and TRBJ2-5; the match to TRBD2 covers 7 bases. V was clipped by 9 bases and J by 3 bases; unmatched bases: 1. The CDR3 extends over 11 amino acids. Per the germline V gene, CDR1 is WSHSY and CDR2 is SAAADI. This chain's CDR3 is CARGGEETQYF. CDR3 sequence (DNA): TGCGCCAGGGGGGGGGAAGAGACCCAGTACTTC.

The rearrangement joins TRBV11-1 to TRBJ2-3; possible D gene TRBD2, 5 bases. The V end was cut by 3 bases, the J end by 4 bases, with 8 bases between. Germline V CDR1 and CDR2: SGHAT, FQDESV (reference sequence). The CDR3 totals 13 residues. CDR3 coding DNA: TGTGCCAGCAGCTTCGGACTTGCAGATACGCAGTATTTT. Protein sequence: CASSFGLADTQYF.

This clone was counted a few times. V is TRBV6-1 and J is TRBJ2-1; D unclear. Trimming cost V 10 bases and J 7 bases, with 14 bases left between them. CDR3 length: 12 amino acids. CDR1 is MNHNS, CDR2 SASEGT, per germline. CDR3 nucleotide sequence: TGTGCCACTCAAATGGGCGCGAATGAGCAGTTCTTC. This encodes CATQMGANEQFF.

V and J are TRBV6-5 and TRBJ1-5; 9 positions match TRBD1. The CDR3 consists of 13 residues. Germline V CDR1 and CDR2: MNHEY, SVGAGI. With 5 bases clipped from V and 5 bases from J, the junction kept 1 base outside the gene matches. The CDR3, as DNA: TGTGCCAGCAGTCGACAGGGGGATCAGCCCCAGCATTTT. Translating it yields CASSRQGDQPQHF.

The chain carries TRBV18 and TRBJ1-6; D might be TRBD1 (6 bases). The CDR3 length is 20 residues. Between the trimmed V and J ends, which lost 5 bases and 0 bases, there was a span of 23 bases. Germline values: CDR1 KGHSH, CDR2 LQKENI. DNA for the CDR3: TGTGCCAGCTCAGGGACATCTCTAACGGAAGAAAGCTCCTATAATTCACCCCTCCACTTT. It specifies CASSGTSLTEESSYNSPLHF.

The sample holds one count of this clone. This chain links TRBV6-1 with TRBJ2-3; a possible D gene is TRBD2 (5 bases). The CDR3 loop spans 12 amino acids. CDR1 is MNHNS and CDR2 is SASEGT in the germline V gene. V was clipped by 7 bases and J by 7 bases, with 12 bases between them. The CDR3 coding sequence is TGTGCCAGCACCTATCCGGGGAATACGCAGTATTTT. Amino acid sequence: CASTYPGNTQYF.

The chain recombines TRBV9 with TRBJ1-1; D perhaps matches TRBD1 (5 bases). V shed 0 bases and J shed 8 bases, with 11 bases lying between them. The CDR3 covers 13 residues. CDR1 and CDR2 from the germline V gene are SGDLS and YYNGEE. The CDR3 bases are TGTGCCAGCAGCGTAGTTTCTTGGGGCGAAGCTTTCTTT. Amino acids: CASSVVSWGEAFF. Filled out from reference TRBV9 and TRBJ1-1, the complete variable domain reads DSGVTQTPKHLITATGQRVTLRCSPRSGDLSVYWYQQSLDQGLQFLIQYYNGEERAKGNILERFSAQQFPDLHSELNLSSLELGDSALYFCASSVVSWGEAFFGQGTRLTVV.

This chain joins TRBV5-1 and TRBJ2-7; 7 nucleotides match TRBD1. The CDR3 is 16 residues long. Unmatched junction bases numbered 7, after V lost 0 bases and J lost 1 base. Germline CDR1 SGHRS, CDR2 YFSETQ. The CDR3 coding sequence is TGCGCCAGCAGCTTGGCTCGCGACAGGGTGTCCTACGAGCAGTACTTC. Its translation is CASSLARDRVSYEQYF. Variable domain in full (rest from reference TRBV5-1 and TRBJ2-7): KAGVTQTPRYLIKTRGQQVTLSCSPISGHRSVSWYQQTPGQGLQFLFEYFSETQRNKGNFPGRFSGRQFSNSRSEMNVSTLELGDSALYLCASSLARDRVSYEQYFGPGTRLTVT.

This chain uses TRBV5-4 with TRBJ2-7; 9 bases are shared with TRBD1. Unmatched junction bases numbered 6, after V lost 0 bases and J lost 2 bases. The germline CDR1 and CDR2 sequences are SGHNT and YYREEE (reference sequence). The length of the CDR3 is 16 residues. Here the CDR3 DNA reads TGTGCCAGCAGCTTGGTCGTCGGACAGGGGACCTACGAGCAGTACTTC. It encodes CASSLVVGQGTYEQYF. The whole variable domain, filled in from reference TRBV5-4 and TRBJ2-7, reads ETGVTQSPTHLIKTRGQQVTLRCSSQSGHNTVSWYQQALGQGPQFIFQYYREEENGRGNFPPRFSGLQFPNYSSELNVNALELDDSALYLCASSLVVGQGTYEQYFGPGTRLTVT.

The rearrangement joins TRBV28 to TRBJ2-1, with 7 nucleotides matching TRBD2. V lost 2 bases, J lost 8 bases, and 9 bases stayed unmatched. Germline CDR1 MDHEN, CDR2 SYDVKM. This CDR3 spans 15 amino acids. CDR3 nucleotide sequence: TGTGCCAGCAGTTTAGGGGCGGGAGCGAGCGATGAGCAGTTCTTC. Protein sequence: CASSLGAGASDEQFF.

The J gene is TRBJ2-3, the V gene TRBV28, with 9 nucleotides matching TRBD1. Germline-derived CDR1 and CDR2 are MDHEN and SYDVKM. J was trimmed by 6 bases and V by 6 bases; bases with no gene match: 10. This CDR3 comprises 15 residues. CDR3 in amino acids: CASSDSGQGTDTQYF. DNA for the CDR3: TGTGCCAGCAGCGATTCGGGACAGGGTACGGATACGCAGTATTTT.

This clone was seen only a few times. The chain is built from TRBV9 and TRBJ2-3, with D possibly matching TRBD2 (6 bases). Germline V CDR1 and CDR2: SGDLS, YYNGEE. Trimming cost V 0 bases and J 2 bases, with 16 bases left between them. CDR3 size: 17 residues. The CDR3, as DNA: TGTGCCAGCAGCGTAGGTTTTACGGGGGAGTACACAGATACGCAGTATTTT. Protein sequence: CASSVGFTGEYTDTQYF.

The J gene is TRBJ2-2, the V gene TRBV6-1, with 11 bases that match TRBD2. CDR1 and CDR2 (germline): MNHNS, SASEGT. This CDR3 has 15 amino acids. With V trimmed by 10 bases and J by 4 bases, 8 bases remained unmatched. The CDR3 loop is CAIFSGRDATGELFF. The CDR3 region has the DNA TGTGCCATCTTTAGCGGGAGGGATGCCACCGGGGAGCTGTTTTTT.

This clone appeared once. The rearrangement links TRBV7-2 to TRBJ1-1, with a weak D call TRBD1 (6 bases). Per germline, CDR1 SGHTA and CDR2 FQGNSA. The CDR3 contains 15 residues. The V end lost 3 bases, the J end lost 2 bases, and 13 bases lay between the germline ends. The CDR3 loop is CASSFRGGANTEAFF. CDR3 in DNA: TGTGCCAGCAGCTTCCGAGGGGGAGCTAACACTGAAGCTTTCTTT.